Listed below are T cell receptor beta chains from one sample, sequenced in a study of T cells in Graves' hyperthyroidism and ophthalmopathy. TCRdb reprocessed the multiplex PCR reads with MiXCR, giving one entry per CDR3 protein. The sample has roughly 570,000 distinct CDR3 sequences, under 60% seen once. Sequencing was done on a sample of peripheral blood or thyroid tissue (not recorded which). These TCRs come from an adult woman with Graves' disease, either hyperthyroidism or ophthalmopathy (not recorded which). The CDR3 runs from the conserved cysteine through the conserved F or W. A D gene is named only where the DNA matches it firmly. Clone sizes are given selectively: once, few, many, or a class where the clone is expanded.

size: many; D: NA; V: TRBV5-6; J: TRBJ1-1; CDR3: CASSRFNRNTEAFF; DNA: TGTGCCAGCAGCCGATTCAACAGGAACACTGAAGCTTTCTTT
size: NA; D: NA; V: TRBV11-2; J: TRBJ1-2; CDR3: CASSLTPQGPGYTF; DNA: TGTGCCAGCAGCTTAACCCCCCAGGGCCCTGGCTACACCTTC
size: many; D: NA; V: TRBV4-1; J: TRBJ2-1; CDR3: CASSQGGGRGANEQFF; DNA: TGCGCCAGCAGCCAAGGTGGTGGTCGGGGGGCGAATGAGCAGTTCTTC
size: few; D: NA; V: TRBV7-9; J: TRBJ2-3; CDR3: CASSRAHGTDTQYF; DNA: TGTGCCAGCAGCCGGGCACACGGCACAGATACGCAGTATTTT
size: many; D: NA; V: TRBV20-1; J: TRBJ2-7; CDR3: CSVSGTFYEQYF; DNA: TGCAGTGTTTCGGGAACCTTCTACGAGCAGTACTTC
size: NA; D: NA; V: TRBV7-2; J: TRBJ1-1; CDR3: CASSYRRAFF; DNA: TGTGCCAGCAGTTACCGACGGGCTTTCTTT
size: many; D: NA; V: TRBV7-9; J: TRBJ2-7; CDR3: CASSSWTDRGGEQYF; DNA: TGTGCCAGCAGCAGTTGGACGGACCGAGGGGGGGAGCAGTACTTC
size: NA; D: NA; V: TRBV19; J: TRBJ2-6; CDR3: CASSIVPGSRAEAF; DNA: TGTGCCAGTAGTATAGTACCAGGATCGAGGGCTGAAGCTTTC
size: NA; D: NA; V: TRBV10-1; J: TRBJ1-1; CDR3: CASSMEGEGTEAFF; DNA: TGCGCCAGCAGTATGGAGGGGGAAGGAACTGAAGCTTTCTTT
size: many; D: TRBD2; V: TRBV20-1; J: TRBJ2-5; CDR3: CSARDIGTSGETQYF; DNA: TGCAGTGCTAGAGATATCGGGACTAGCGGTGAGACCCAGTACTTC
size: many; D: NA; V: TRBV28; J: TRBJ2-7; CDR3: CASPTAQGNEQYF; DNA: TGTGCCAGCCCGACCGCCCAGGGTAACGAGCAGTACTTC
size: many; D: NA; V: TRBV7-8; J: TRBJ1-4; CDR3: CASSLAIRTIANEKLFF; DNA: TGTGCCAGCAGCTTAGCTATCCGGACAATAGCTAATGAAAAACTGTTTTTT
size: NA; D: NA; V: TRBV10-3; J: TRBJ1-1; CDR3: CATLNTEAFF; DNA: TGTGCCACACTGAACACTGAAGCTTTCTTT
size: few; D: NA; V: TRBV7-9; J: TRBJ2-5; CDR3: CASSEGVGRKETQYF; DNA: TGTGCCAGCAGCGAAGGGGTTGGGAGGAAAGAGACCCAGTACTTC
size: once; D: TRBD1; V: TRBV29-1; J: TRBJ1-6; CDR3: CSVRQGASYNSPLHF; DNA: TGCAGCGTTCGACAGGGGGCCTCCTATAATTCACCCCTCCACTTT
size: many; D: TRBD1; V: TRBV10-3; J: TRBJ1-1; CDR3: CATLQGLNTEAFF; DNA: TGTGCCACCTTACAGGGGCTGAACACTGAAGCTTTCTTT
size: many; D: TRBD1; V: TRBV9; J: TRBJ2-5; CDR3: CASSEQGGQETQYF; DNA: TGTGCCAGCAGCGAACAGGGGGGACAAGAGACCCAGTACTTC
size: many; D: TRBD2; V: TRBV5-1; J: TRBJ2-5; CDR3: CASSLEGLLQETQYF; DNA: TGCGCCAGCAGCTTGGAGGGACTACTCCAAGAGACCCAGTACTTC
size: many; D: TRBD1; V: TRBV3-1; J: TRBJ1-1; CDR3: CASNQEDRGTEAFF; DNA: TGTGCCAGCAACCAAGAGGACAGGGGTACTGAAGCTTTCTTT
size: NA; D: NA; V: TRBV7-9; J: TRBJ2-7; CDR3: CASSVDGSNQPQQYF; DNA: TGTGCCAGCAGCGTAGACGGTAGCAATCAGCCCCAGCAGTACTTC
size: many; D: NA; V: TRBV7-7; J: TRBJ2-5; CDR3: CASSLQRLETQYF; DNA: TGTGCTAGCAGCTTGCAGCGGTTGGAGACCCAGTACTTC
size: once; D: NA; V: TRBV7-9; J: TRBJ2-7; CDR3: CASSLKTPTAYEQYF; DNA: TGTGCCAGCAGCTTAAAGACTCCTACTGCCTACGAGCAGTACTTC
size: many; D: NA; V: TRBV29-1; J: TRBJ1-1; CDR3: CSAENGGAFF; DNA: TGCAGCGCCGAGAATGGAGGAGCTTTCTTT
size: many; D: NA; V: TRBV5-1; J: TRBJ2-6; CDR3: CASSLAGDVVSGANVLTF; DNA: TGCGCCAGCAGCTTGGCGGGTGACGTCGTATCTGGGGCCAACGTCCTGACTTTC
size: many; D: NA; V: TRBV6-4; J: TRBJ2-6; CDR3: CASSDLGSGANVLTF; DNA: TGTGCCAGCAGTGACTTGGGCTCTGGGGCCAACGTCCTGACTTTC
size: NA; D: NA; V: TRBV7-6; J: TRBJ1-1; CDR3: CASSFYICSARGRGPAFF; DNA: NA
size: many; D: NA; V: TRBV19; J: TRBJ1-3; CDR3: CASSYTPIGGNTIYF; DNA: TGTGCCAGTAGTTACACCCCAATAGGAGGAAACACCATATATTTT
size: NA; D: TRBD2; V: TRBV29-1; J: TRBJ2-5; CDR3: CSVDGGRETQYF; DNA: TGCAGCGTTGACGGCGGGAGGGAGACCCAGTACTTC
size: many; D: NA; V: TRBV5-1; J: TRBJ2-6; CDR3: CASSDRFLSGANVLTF; DNA: TGCGCCAGCTCAGACAGGTTCCTCTCTGGGGCCAACGTCCTGACTTTC
size: many; D: TRBD1; V: TRBV3-1; J: TRBJ1-2; CDR3: CASSGTGSGYTF; DNA: TGTGCCAGCAGTGGGACAGGGTCTGGCTACACCTTC
size: NA; D: NA; V: TRBV10-3; J: TRBJ2-6; CDR3: CASSYAGANVLTF; DNA: TGTGCCAGCAGTTACGCCGGGGCCAACGTCCTGACTTTC
size: many; D: NA; V: TRBV20-1; J: TRBJ1-2; CDR3: CSARVAVRYGYTF; DNA: TGCAGTGCTAGAGTGGCGGTCCGCTATGGCTACACCTTC
size: many; D: TRBD1; V: TRBV7-9; J: TRBJ1-2; CDR3: CASSSHGQGIRVGYTF; DNA: TGTGCCAGCAGCTCCCACGGACAGGGGATTAGGGTTGGCTACACCTTC
size: few; D: NA; V: TRBV2; J: TRBJ1-2; CDR3: CASTRNGAHGYTF; DNA: TGTGCCAGCACCCGAAACGGTGCTCATGGCTACACCTTC
size: NA; D: TRBD1; V: TRBV20-1; J: TRBJ1-5; CDR3: CSARSRGRPQHF; DNA: TGCAGTGCTAGGTCCAGGGGGCGGCCCCAGCATTTT
size: NA; D: TRBD1; V: TRBV5-8; J: TRBJ2-1; CDR3: CASSFSGTGEQFF; DNA: TGTGCCAGCAGCTTTTCCGGGACAGGAGAGCAGTTCTTC
size: NA; D: TRBD1; V: TRBV29-1; J: TRBJ2-7; CDR3: CSVSDRAYGQYF; DNA: TGCAGCGTTAGTGACAGGGCCTACGGGCAGTACTTC
size: many; D: NA; V: TRBV20-1; J: TRBJ1-5; CDR3: CSARSKDIYSQPQHF; DNA: TGCAGTGCTAGATCTAAAGACATTTATAGTCAGCCCCAGCATTTT
size: many; D: TRBD1; V: TRBV5-1; J: TRBJ2-7; CDR3: CASSQSGTGTYEQYF; DNA: TGCGCCAGCAGCCAGTCCGGGACAGGAACCTACGAGCAGTACTTC
size: NA; D: NA; V: TRBV2; J: TRBJ2-6; CDR3: CASSEGLGSQTEAF; DNA: TGTGCCAGCAGTGAAGGTCTAGGGTCTCAAACTGAAGCTTTC
size: few; D: NA; V: TRBV7-2; J: TRBJ2-6; CDR3: CASVPRAGANVLTF; DNA: TGTGCCAGCGTCCCCCGGGCTGGGGCCAACGTCCTGACTTTC
size: many; D: TRBD1; V: TRBV20-1; J: TRBJ2-7; CDR3: CSALWDSVYEQYF; DNA: TGCAGTGCTTTATGGGACAGTGTTTACGAGCAGTACTTC
size: many; D: TRBD1; V: TRBV2; J: TRBJ1-5; CDR3: CASNPDRGYQPQHF; DNA: TGTGCCAGCAACCCAGACAGGGGCTATCAGCCCCAGCATTTT
size: NA; D: NA; V: TRBV20-1; J: TRBJ1-1; CDR3: CSASPGVRNTEAFF; DNA: TGCAGTGCGAGTCCAGGGGTGCGGAACACTGAAGCTTTCTTT
size: NA; D: TRBD1; V: TRBV20-1; J: TRBJ2-5; CDR3: CSARGIRGRGETQYF; DNA: TGCAGTGCTAGAGGCATAAGGGGGCGTGGGGAGACCCAGTACTTC
size: NA; D: NA; V: TRBV9; J: TRBJ1-6; CDR3: CASSVDDTGGSPLHF; DNA: TGTGCCAGCAGCGTAGATGATACGGGGGGGTCACCCCTCCACTTT
size: NA; D: NA; V: TRBV10-2; J: TRBJ1-1; CDR3: CASSLPGQRNTEAFF; DNA: TGCGCCAGCTCCCTCCCTGGACAGCGGAACACTGAAGCTTTCTTT